This TCR beta chain was sequenced for a study of shared clonotypes between healthy human individuals. The naive CD8 fraction comprised CD45RO-negative cells positively selected for CCR7 and excluded terminally differentiated effector memory CD45RA+ cells. General study points: Generation of non-shared clonotypes was less probable than generation of clonotypes shared by all four donors.

About this clone itself: Its specificity is not known.

The germline V and J ends were trimmed by 5 bases and 2 bases, with 14 bases remaining between them. Per germline, CDR1 SGHDT and CDR2 YYEEEE. This CDR3 region has 15 residues. Sequenced by immunoSEQ multiplex PCR; TCRdb stores in-frame clones only, minus some. The table has hundreds of thousands of clones, roughly 98% seen once. Material: naive CD8+ T cells sorted from blood. The rearrangement uses TRBV5-6 and TRBJ1-5, with a weak D call TRBD1 (5 bases). The TCR sequence derives from a man younger than 40 in good health. CDR3 amino acids: CASRSSGPGNQPQHF. CDR3 DNA sequence: TGTGCCAGCAGGAGCTCGGGGCCGGGCAATCAGCCCCAGCATTTT.